This TCR beta chain was captured in a study of vaccination and CD4 T cells after COVID-19. About the study: For each participant, vaccination comprised two doses of either the BNT162b2 or the mRNA-1273 vaccine. Stimulation of cells relied on overlapping spike peptides derived from SARS-CoV-2, HCoV-NL63, HCoV-OC43 and HCoV-229E.

Sequencing of the DNA from cultured CD4+ T cells was carried out with the Oncomine TCR Beta short-read assay. TCRdb reanalysed the PCR reads using MiXCR and keeps one entry per CDR3 protein. The sample lists 14,000 or so distinct CDR3 sequences, about 31% occurring once. Treatment reported: roughly 10-day PBMC culture with coronavirus spike peptide pools or control peptides (ViraFEST assay). In the case of this clonotype: Its target is unknown.

V was trimmed by 0 bases and J by 2 bases, leaving 11 bases between them. The CDR3 contains 15 residues. Input material: cultured CD4+ T cells from blood. This chain connects TRBV23-1 to TRBJ2-7; D is unclear. TRBV23-1 belongs to the ORF category, with a function that is uncertain. The TCR sequence derives from a human donor with COVID-19. The CDR3 coding sequence is TGCGCCAGCAGTCAATCCACCCCTCCTACCTACGAGCAGTACTTC. Amino acid sequence: CASSQSTPPTYEQYF.